The T cell receptor (beta chain) described here comes from a study of blood T cell repertoires in COVID-19. Germline CDR1 is SQVTM and CDR2 is ANQGSEA. The CDR3 has 14 residues. V was clipped by 4 bases and J by 0 bases, with 11 bases between them. Clones were sequenced by immunoSEQ multiplex PCR, and TCRdb holds only the in-frame ones, with some missing. The table has about 200,000 clones, around 83% seen once; the top ten hold about 12%. This clone was counted a single time. This sequence was found in a human donor in a cohort sampled during active COVID-19. The source material was peripheral blood. The V call is TRBV29-1, the J call TRBJ2-3, with D maybe TRBD2 (5 bases). This CDR3 is CSVGLAPSTDTQYF. CDR3 nucleotides: TGCAGCGTTGGTTTAGCGCCTAGCACAGATACGCAGTATTTT.